The T cell receptor beta chain under discussion was sequenced for a study of cytomegalovirus exposure and HLA in healthy donors. General observations from the study: Most subjects had HLA-A and HLA-B alleles reportedly predicted accurately by TCR beta sequences. In a later analysis, TCR beta V- and J-gene trimming showed a link to a missense DCLRE1C variant.

The CDR3 spans 15 residues. The V gene's germline CDR1 is SGHNT and CDR2 YYREEE (reference sequence). Trimming removed 4 bases from V and 0 bases from J, with 13 bases in between. The PCR contained 60 Vbeta and 13 Jbeta primers. The repertoire was sequenced with immunoSEQ multiplex PCR; TCRdb's copy has only in-frame clones and lacks some. Of about 120,000 clones listed, 80% were seen once; the top ten hold 8.8%. In regard to this clone: The target antigen is unknown.

Each donor was healthy, and each was a bone marrow donor. This TCR was sampled from a female donor in good health and CMV-seropositive. Sequenced: PBMCs. The chain employs TRBV5-4 and TRBJ1-2; perhaps TRBD1 as D (5 bases). The CDR3 loop reads CASSQGGSPNYGYTF. The CDR3 DNA reads as TGTGCCAGCAGCCAGGGCGGTAGTCCTAACTATGGCTACACCTTC.